These 18 T cell receptor beta chains share one sample of origin, sequenced in a study of human T cells and chemical hapten exposure. Time point specified: patch test 2, 6 weeks after DPC sensitization. As for treatment: therapeutic diphenylcyclopropenone sensitization with weekly scalp DPC. Each CDR3 protein is one row after TCRdb ran MiXCR on the RACE reads. The profile covers more than 110,000 distinct CDR3 sequences, with 12% appearing a single time and about 1.3% taken by the ten largest. The specimen was whole blood, collected in connection with sensitization to the hapten diphenylcyclopropenone (DPC). Source of these receptors: a woman aged 50 to 65 with alopecia areata. Some clones in this sample may be carry-over from other donors' samples.

Only a few counts were recorded for this clonotype. The rearrangement links TRBV29-1 to TRBJ1-1, with D perhaps matching TRBD1 (5 bases). V shed 4 bases and J shed 1 base, with 7 bases lying between them. Per germline, CDR1 SQVTM and CDR2 ANQGSEA. The CDR3 has 12 residues. The CDR3 here is CSVVQGNTEAFF. CDR3 coding DNA: TGCAGCGTTGTTCAGGGGAACACTGAAGCTTTCTTT.

This clonotype was seen only a few times. The V gene is TRBV7-9, the J gene TRBJ2-5, with TRBD2 matching 7 bases. The V segment lost 3 bases and the J segment 0 bases; nucleotides outside the gene matches: 4. The CDR3 length is 15 residues. CDR1 SEHNR and CDR2 FQNEAQ come from the germline V gene (reference sequence). The CDR3 region is CASSLGAGDQETQYF. The CDR3 coding sequence is TGTGCCAGCAGCTTGGGCGCGGGAGACCAAGAGACCCAGTACTTC.

The V call is TRBV7-2, the J call TRBJ2-3, with D uncertain. The CDR3 is 13 residues long. Trimming took off 4 bases at V and 2 bases at J, with 7 bases between the two ends. Germline CDR1 SGHTA, CDR2 FQGNSA. The CDR3, as DNA: TGTGCCAGCAGCTCCATCCACACAGATACGCAGTATTTT. Amino acids: CASSSIHTDTQYF.

Many counts were recorded for this clonotype. The chain combines TRBV29-1 with TRBJ2-1; D could derive from TRBD1 or TRBD2 (5 bases each). This CDR3 is 16 amino acids long. Germline assignment: CDR1 SQVTM and CDR2 ANQGSEA. CDR3 sequence reads: CSGRQEWGAYYNEQFF. The CDR3 DNA reads TGCAGTGGGAGACAAGAATGGGGCGCCTACTACAATGAGCAGTTCTTC.

This clonotype was observed a handful of times. The rearrangement joins TRBV29-1 to TRBJ2-1; the D is unclear. Germline V gives CDR1 SQVTM, CDR2 ANQGSEA. The CDR3 covers 10 residues. Trimming cost V 7 bases and J 8 bases, with 9 bases left between them. This chain's CDR3 is CSAKAYEQFF. As DNA, the CDR3 is TGCAGCGCAAAGGCCTATGAGCAGTTCTTC.

The chain couples TRBV6-2 or TRBV6-3 to TRBJ1-5, with 7 bases aligning to TRBD1. In germline, CDR1 is MNHEY, CDR2 SVGEGT. The trim removed 0 bases at V and 7 bases at J, leaving 6 bases unmatched. The CDR3 has 15 residues. Here the CDR3 DNA reads TGTGCCAGCAGTTACTCGAGTCAGGGGGGACAGCCCCAGCATTTT. This encodes CASSYSSQGGQPQHF.

Ten or more counts support this clonotype. The chain uses TRBV9 and TRBJ2-5; D is uncertain. The V end lost 2 bases, the J end lost 2 bases, and 10 bases lay between the germline ends. CDR1 is SGDLS and CDR2 is YYNGEE in the germline V gene. The CDR3 sequence is 14 residues long. CDR3 nucleotides: TGTGCCAGCAGCGTTCCGGGCCCTCAAGAGACCCAGTACTTC. Its protein is CASSVPGPQETQYF.

This clonotype occurred many times. The chain combines TRBV28 with TRBJ2-5; 10 bases fit TRBD1. Germline trimming cut 3 bases from V and 4 bases from J; bases unmatched to any gene: 2. The CDR3 spans 14 residues. Germline CDR1 is MDHEN and CDR2 is SYDVKM. The CDR3 DNA is TGTGCCAGCAGTTTCGACAGGGGGCGAGAGACCCAGTACTTC. It is translated as CASSFDRGRETQYF.

A few counts support this clonotype. This chain links TRBV7-2 with TRBJ2-5; D is unclear. Trimming stripped 2 bases from V and 4 bases from J, with 8 bases between. The germline V gene encodes CDR1 SGHTA and CDR2 FQGNSA. The CDR3 sequence is 13 residues long. The CDR3 DNA follows: TGTGCCAGCAGCTTATTTTTTGGAGAGACCCAGTACTTC. Its translation: CASSLFFGETQYF.

This clonotype came up a few times. The rearrangement uses TRBV7-9 and TRBJ2-5, with D possibly called TRBD1 or TRBD2 (5 bases each). V was shortened by 5 bases and J by 4 bases, with 14 bases between the two germline ends. The CDR3 runs to 14 residues. CDR1 and CDR2 from the germline V gene are SEHNR and FQNEAQ (reference sequence). The CDR3 region is CASSHRDPPETQYF. In DNA form, the CDR3 reads TGTGCCAGCAGCCACCGGGACCCCCCAGAGACCCAGTACTTC.

The table lists this clonotype with a few counts. The J gene is TRBJ1-1, the V gene TRBV5-1; 7 bases are shared with TRBD1. After removal of 2 bases from V and 5 bases from J, the junction contained 15 bases not matched to a gene. This CDR3 spans 17 amino acids. Germline V lookup: CDR1 SGHRS, CDR2 YFSETQ. CDR3 amino acids: CASSLRIDRTGGTEAFF. The CDR3 DNA sequence: TGCGCCAGCAGCTTAAGGATAGACCGGACAGGCGGAACTGAAGCTTTCTTT.

Of note for this clonotype: Being one base from a much bigger clone, this may be a read error. The chain uses TRBV5-1 and TRBJ1-4; D call uncertain. Germline CDR1 reads SGHRS; CDR2 reads YFSETQ. The CDR3 is made up of 14 amino acids. The CDR3: CASSLDSTNERLFF. CDR3 DNA sequence: TGCGCCAGCAGCTTGGATTCAACTAATGAAAGACTGTTTTTT.

The chain employs TRBV6-6 and TRBJ2-7; TRBD2 matches 8 bases. After removal of 5 bases from V and 1 base from J, the junction contained 16 bases not matched to a gene. Germline V gene data show CDR1 as MNHNY and CDR2 as SVGAGI (reference sequence). This CDR3 contains 18 residues. CDR3 DNA sequence: TGTGCCAGCAGTCGGCCGGCGAGCGGGAGCGACAGATCCTACGAGCAGTACTTC. Translating gives CASSRPASGSDRSYEQYF.

This clonotype has at least ten counts. The chain is built from TRBV21-1 and TRBJ2-1; the DNA was not compared with TRBD1, the D call given in the table. TRBV21-1 is annotated as a pseudogene. CDR3 length: 15 residues. CDR3 DNA sequence: TGTGCCAGCAGCCATGGGGCGGGACCCGGCAATGAGCAGTTCTTC. Amino acid sequence: CASSHGAGPGNEQFF.

This clonotype appeared many times. The CDR3 region is CSARERTTWDEQYF. The DNA for the CDR3 is TGCAGTGCTAGAGAGCGGACCACATGGGACGAGCAGTACTTC. The chain has TRBV20-1 and TRBJ2-7, with D unresolved. V was cut by 0 bases and J by 5 bases, with 14 bases left in between. This CDR3 contains 14 residues. The germline V gene encodes CDR1 DFQATT and CDR2 SNEGSKA (reference sequence).

The chain joins TRBV9 to TRBJ2-2; a weak D match, TRBD2 (5 bases). V shed 1 base and J shed 6 bases, with 10 bases lying between them. Germline V CDR1 and CDR2: SGDLS, YYNGEE. CDR3 length: 14 residues. The CDR3 here is CASSVLGEAGELFF. CDR3 bases: TGTGCCAGCAGCGTACTGGGAGAGGCCGGGGAGCTGTTTTTT.

The CDR3 loop reads CASTWRADTGELFF. The CDR3 region has the DNA TGTGCCAGTACTTGGAGAGCGGACACCGGGGAGCTGTTTTTT. The rearrangement joins TRBV19 to TRBJ2-2, with D perhaps matching TRBD2 (5 bases). CDR1 is LNHDA, CDR2 SQIVND, per germline (reference sequence). Trimming removed 7 bases at V and 3 bases at J, with 12 bases between. The CDR3 length is 14 residues.

The sample holds many counts of this clonotype. J is TRBJ2-1 and V is TRBV11-2, with 8 bases aligning to TRBD2. CDR1 and CDR2 (germline): SGHAT, FQNNGV. V was clipped by 5 bases and J by 9 bases; unmatched bases: 12. The CDR3 runs to 15 residues. CDR3: CASSARAGVGSEQFF. CDR3 sequence (DNA): TGTGCCAGCAGCGCCCGAGCGGGAGTGGGTAGTGAGCAGTTCTTC.